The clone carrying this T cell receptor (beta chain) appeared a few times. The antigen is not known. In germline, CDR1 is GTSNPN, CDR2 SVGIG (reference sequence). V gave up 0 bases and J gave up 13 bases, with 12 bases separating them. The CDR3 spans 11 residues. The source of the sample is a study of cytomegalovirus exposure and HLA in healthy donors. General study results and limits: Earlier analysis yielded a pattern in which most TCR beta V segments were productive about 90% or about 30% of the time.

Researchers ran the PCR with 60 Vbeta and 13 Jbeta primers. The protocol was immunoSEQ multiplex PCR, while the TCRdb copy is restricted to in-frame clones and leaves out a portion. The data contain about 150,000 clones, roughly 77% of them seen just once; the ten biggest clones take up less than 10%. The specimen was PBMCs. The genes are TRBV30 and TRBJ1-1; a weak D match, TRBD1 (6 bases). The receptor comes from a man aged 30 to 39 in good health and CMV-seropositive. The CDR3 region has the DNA TGTGCCTGGAGTGTAGGACAGTCCGGTTTCTTT. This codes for CAWSVGQSGFF.